This TCR beta chain was identified during a study of T-cell reconstitution after alpha-beta-depleted transplantation in children. Unique molecular identifiers were incorporated when the TCRbeta library was constructed. TCRdb recomputed calls from the PCR reads with MiXCR, one row per CDR3 protein. This sample carries some 200,000 distinct CDR3 sequences, approximately 14% of them seen once, and the ten largest clones take 13%. The CDR3 covers 19 residues. Losses at the gene ends were 7 bases for V and 7 bases for J; bases not matched to a gene: 22. The germline V gene has CDR1 DFQATT and CDR2 SNEGSKA (reference sequence).

The V gene is TRBV20-1, the J gene TRBJ2-7; 16 bases line up with TRBD2. The sequences come from PBMCs from the stem cell graft donor, collected from the stem cell graft. The TCR originated in a human donor who donated a stem cell graft to a child with acute lymphoblastic leukemia. The CDR3 region is CSVGTSGRACFTLSGEQYF. The CDR3 DNA sequence: TGCAGTGTCGGGACTAGCGGGAGGGCCTGTTTCACCCTGTCGGGGGAGCAGTACTTC.